Detailed here is one T cell receptor beta chain. Its target is not known. This entry is derived from a study of response to subunit inactivated influenza vaccine. Findings and caveats of the study: Authors proposed each seasonal influenza vaccination draws in few new T cells.

Germline V gene sequence: CDR1 SGHTA, CDR2 FQGNSA. The V gene end was trimmed by 5 bases and the J gene end by 5 bases; junction bases not matched to a gene: 11. The CDR3 has 15 amino acids. TCRdb independently ran MiXCR on the RT-PCR reads; one entry per CDR3 protein. The repertoire consists of about 520,000 distinct CDR3 sequences, with around 7.9% occurring once and the leading ten covering 10% to 15%. The material sequenced was PBMCs from blood, taken about 23 months after vaccination. This chain links TRBV7-2 with TRBJ1-1; 7 bases are shared with TRBD1. The source of this sequence is a man aged 50 to 75 who received an inactivated influenza vaccine. In DNA form, the CDR3 reads TGTGCCAGCAGCGTGCGACAGGGCCGTAGGACTGAAGCTTTCTTT. Its translation is CASSVRQGRRTEAFF.